This passage covers 3 T cell receptor beta chains from one sample sequenced in a study of technical replicates of blood from several donors. The method was immunoSEQ multiplex PCR; TCRdb's version includes in-frame clones alone and lacks a portion of them. The table lists 65,000 to 80,000 clones, about 97% of them singletons. Input material: T cells isolated from PBMCs. These receptors were collected from a human donor in good health.

The genes are TRBV7-9 and TRBJ1-1; 10 positions match TRBD1. Germline V gene lookup returns CDR1 SEHNR and CDR2 FQNEAQ (reference sequence). J gave up 3 bases and V 8 bases, and 9 bases lay outside the gene matches. This CDR3 has 15 residues. The CDR3 coding sequence is TGTGCCAGCCTCGACAGGGGGCAGGGGGACACTGAAGCTTTCTTT. Translating it yields CASLDRGQGDTEAFF.

The CDR3: CATQAGGTYEQYF. CDR3 coding DNA: TGTGCCACTCAAGCGGGAGGTACCTACGAGCAGTACTTC. The chain recombines TRBV2 with TRBJ2-7, with 9 bases lining up with TRBD2. Losses at the gene ends were 10 bases for V and 2 bases for J; bases not matched to a gene: 6. CDR1 and CDR2 from the germline V gene are SNHLY and FYNNEI. This CDR3 comprises 13 residues.

J is TRBJ2-2 and V is TRBV6-5; TRBD2 matches 10 bases. Germline V gives CDR1 MNHEY, CDR2 SVGAGI. Unmatched junction bases numbered 3, after V lost 6 bases and J lost 5 bases. The CDR3 totals 14 residues. CDR3 in amino acids: CASRLAGRTGELFF. CDR3 coding DNA: TGTGCCAGCAGACTAGCGGGACGTACCGGGGAGCTGTTTTTT.